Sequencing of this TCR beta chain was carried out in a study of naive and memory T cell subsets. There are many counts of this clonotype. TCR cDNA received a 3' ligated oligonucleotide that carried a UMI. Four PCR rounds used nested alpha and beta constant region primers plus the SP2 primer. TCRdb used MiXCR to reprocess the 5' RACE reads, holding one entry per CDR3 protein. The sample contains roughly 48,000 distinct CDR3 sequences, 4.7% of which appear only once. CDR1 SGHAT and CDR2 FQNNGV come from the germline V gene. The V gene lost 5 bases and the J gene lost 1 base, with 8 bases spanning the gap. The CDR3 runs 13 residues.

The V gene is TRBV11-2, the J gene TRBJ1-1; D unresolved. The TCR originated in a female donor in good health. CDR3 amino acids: CASSPQRNTEAFF. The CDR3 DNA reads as TGTGCCAGCAGCCCGCAGAGGAACACTGAAGCTTTCTTT.